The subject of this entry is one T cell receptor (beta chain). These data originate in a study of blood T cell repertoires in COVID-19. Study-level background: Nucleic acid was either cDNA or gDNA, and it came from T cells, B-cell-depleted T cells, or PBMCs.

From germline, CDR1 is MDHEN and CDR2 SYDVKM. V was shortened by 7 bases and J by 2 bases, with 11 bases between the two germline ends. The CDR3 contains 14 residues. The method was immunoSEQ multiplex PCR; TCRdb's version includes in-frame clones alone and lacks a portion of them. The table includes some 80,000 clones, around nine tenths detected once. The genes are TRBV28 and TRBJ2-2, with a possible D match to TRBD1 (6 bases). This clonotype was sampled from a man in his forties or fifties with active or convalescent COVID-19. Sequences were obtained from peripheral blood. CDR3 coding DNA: TGTGCCAGCACACCGGGACAAAACACCGGGGAGCTGTTTTTT. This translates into CASTPGQNTGELFF.